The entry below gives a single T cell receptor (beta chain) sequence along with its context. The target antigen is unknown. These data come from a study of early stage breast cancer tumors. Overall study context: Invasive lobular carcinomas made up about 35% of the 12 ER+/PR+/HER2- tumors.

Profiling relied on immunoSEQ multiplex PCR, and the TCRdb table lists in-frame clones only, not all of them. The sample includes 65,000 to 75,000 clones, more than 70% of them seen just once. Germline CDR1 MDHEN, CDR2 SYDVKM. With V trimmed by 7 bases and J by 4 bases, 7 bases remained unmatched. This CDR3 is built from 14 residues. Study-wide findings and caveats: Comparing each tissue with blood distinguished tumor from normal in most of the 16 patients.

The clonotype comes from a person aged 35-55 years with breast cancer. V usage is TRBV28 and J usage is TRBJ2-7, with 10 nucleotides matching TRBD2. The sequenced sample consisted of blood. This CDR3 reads CASKRTSGPYEQYF. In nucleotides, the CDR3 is TGTGCCAGCAAACGGACTAGCGGACCTTACGAGCAGTACTTC.